The entry below gives a single T cell receptor (beta chain) sequence along with its context. The CDR3 contains 18 residues. The V gene's germline CDR1 is LGHDT and CDR2 YNNKEL (reference sequence). The V gene end was trimmed by 2 bases and the J gene end by 2 bases; junction bases not matched to a gene: 4. These data originate in a study of blood T cell repertoires in COVID-19. Sequenced by immunoSEQ multiplex PCR; TCRdb stores in-frame clones only, minus some. The sample shows approximately 290,000 clones, around 89% of them seen only once. Sequencing used peripheral blood. The sequence derives from a young man with acute or convalescent COVID-19. V is TRBV3-1 (or the pseudogene TRBV3-2) and J is TRBJ2-3; 16 bases are a match to TRBD2. Here the CDR3 DNA reads TGTGCCAGCAGCCAAAGGGGACTAGCGGGGGGGAACACAGATACGCAGTATTTT. Protein sequence: CASSQRGLAGGNTDTQYF.